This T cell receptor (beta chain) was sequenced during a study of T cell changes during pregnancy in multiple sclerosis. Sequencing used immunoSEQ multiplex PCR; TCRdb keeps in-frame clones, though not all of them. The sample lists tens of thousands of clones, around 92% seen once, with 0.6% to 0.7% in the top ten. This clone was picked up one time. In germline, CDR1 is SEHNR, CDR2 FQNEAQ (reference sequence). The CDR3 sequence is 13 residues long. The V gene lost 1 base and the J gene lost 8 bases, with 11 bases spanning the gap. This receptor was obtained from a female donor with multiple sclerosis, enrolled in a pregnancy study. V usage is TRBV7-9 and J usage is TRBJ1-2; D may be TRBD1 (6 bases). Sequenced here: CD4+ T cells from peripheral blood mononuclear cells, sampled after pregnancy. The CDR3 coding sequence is TGTGCCAGCAGCTTAGACAGGGCCGTCGGCTACACCTTC. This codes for CASSLDRAVGYTF.